Given below is one T cell receptor (beta chain) in context. This CDR3 region has 14 residues. V was trimmed by 2 bases and J by 3 bases, leaving 8 bases between them. Germline CDR1 and CDR2: LGHDT and YNNKEL (reference sequence). The assay was immunoSEQ multiplex PCR, and TCRdb's table has in-frame clones only and misses some. The sample holds about 160,000 clones, approximately 81% seen once. This specimen belongs to a study of blood T cell repertoires in COVID-19. Turning to the study itself: The United States, Italy and Spain provided the acute and convalescent COVID-19 samples. The cDNA or gDNA used as material had been derived from T cells, B-cell-depleted T cells, or PBMCs.

This chain uses TRBV3-1 (or the pseudogene TRBV3-2) with TRBJ1-3, with D perhaps matching TRBD1 (5 bases). The sample was peripheral blood. The TCR originated in a man between 40 and 49 years old with acute or convalescent COVID-19. CDR3 region: CASSQPGGGNTIYF. CDR3 coding DNA: TGTGCCAGCAGCCAACCCGGGGGTGGAAACACCATATATTTT.